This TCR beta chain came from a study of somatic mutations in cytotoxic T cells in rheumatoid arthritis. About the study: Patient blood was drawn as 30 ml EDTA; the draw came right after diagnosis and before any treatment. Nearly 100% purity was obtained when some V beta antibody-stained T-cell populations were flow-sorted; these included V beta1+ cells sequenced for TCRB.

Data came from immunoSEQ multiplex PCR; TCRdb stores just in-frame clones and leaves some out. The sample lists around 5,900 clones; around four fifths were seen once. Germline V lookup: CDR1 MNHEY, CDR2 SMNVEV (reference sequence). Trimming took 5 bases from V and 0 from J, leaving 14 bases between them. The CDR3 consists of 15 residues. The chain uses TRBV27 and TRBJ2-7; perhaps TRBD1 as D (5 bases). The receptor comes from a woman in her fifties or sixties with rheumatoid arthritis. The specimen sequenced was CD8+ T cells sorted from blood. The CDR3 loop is CASSEAMTDSYEQYF. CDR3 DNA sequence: TGTGCCAGCAGTGAGGCGATGACAGACTCCTACGAGCAGTACTTC.